These T cell receptor beta chains were read from a single sample in a study of cytomegalovirus exposure and HLA in healthy donors. Data came from immunoSEQ multiplex PCR; TCRdb stores just in-frame clones and leaves some out. Of approximately 120,000 clones in the sample, over 60% are singletons; the top ten hold under 15%. Source material: PBMCs. These receptors came from a woman aged 55-69 years in good health and CMV-seropositive. Both conserved end residues are part of each CDR3. Each record gives: J gene, D gene, clone size, V gene, CDR3 DNA, CDR3 protein. A D gene is named only where the DNA matches it firmly. Only some rows state a clone size, as once, few, many or a class for expanded clones.

J: TRBJ2-4; D: TRBD1; size: few; V: TRBV11-3; DNA: TGTGCCAGCAGCTCGGGGACAGGGGGCCGAGGAAACATTCAGTACTTC; CDR3: CASSSGTGGRGNIQYF
J: TRBJ2-7; D: TRBD1; size: .; V: TRBV19; DNA: TGTGCCAGTAGTATAGTCGCGGGACAGGGGTCCTACGAGCAGTACTTC; CDR3: CASSIVAGQGSYEQYF
J: TRBJ2-2; D: TRBD2; size: .; V: TRBV7-2; DNA: TGTGCCAGCAGCTTAGGGATTAGCGGGGGGAACACCGGGGAGCTGTTTTTT; CDR3: CASSLGISGGNTGELFF
J: TRBJ1-3; D: .; size: .; V: TRBV19; DNA: TGTGCCAGTAGTATAGAGGGGGCTTACTCTGGAAACACCATATATTTT; CDR3: CASSIEGAYSGNTIYF
J: TRBJ1-1; D: .; size: few; V: TRBV10-3; DNA: TGTGCCGTACGCGGGGGCGTCAACACTGAAGCTTTCTTT; CDR3: CAVRGGVNTEAFF
J: TRBJ2-6; D: TRBD2; size: .; V: TRBV27; DNA: TGTGCCAGCAGACTCTTTTGGGGGAGGGCCACTGGGGCCAACGTCCTGACTTTC; CDR3: CASRLFWGRATGANVLTF
J: TRBJ1-2; D: .; size: .; V: TRBV7-2; DNA: TGTGCCAGCAGCTTAGATACAGGGAGATTCTATGGCTACACCTTC; CDR3: CASSLDTGRFYGYTF
J: TRBJ1-1; D: TRBD1; size: once; V: TRBV10-2; DNA: TGCGCCAGCAGTGAAACGACTTTGGGACAGGTTAACACTGAAGCTTTCTTT; CDR3: CASSETTLGQVNTEAFF
J: TRBJ2-2; D: .; size: few; V: TRBV5-1; DNA: TGCGCCAGCAGCTTGGCGGGGGAATGGGCCGGGGAGCTGTTTTTT; CDR3: CASSLAGEWAGELFF
J: TRBJ1-2; D: .; size: .; V: TRBV29-1; DNA: TGCAGCGTTGAAGGGCAGGTGTCCTATGGCTACACCTTC; CDR3: CSVEGQVSYGYTF
J: TRBJ1-1; D: .; size: .; V: TRBV2; DNA: TGTGCCAGCAGTGAAGCAAGCGGGGCTTTCTTT; CDR3: CASSEASGAFF
J: TRBJ2-3; D: TRBD2; size: .; V: TRBV6-1; DNA: TGTGCCAGCAGTGAAGATGGGGGAGGGCCGGCAGATACGCAGTATTTT; CDR3: CASSEDGGGPADTQYF
J: TRBJ1-2; D: .; size: .; V: TRBV4-3; DNA: TGCGCCAGCAGCTCCCACCAGGGTAGGAACTATGGCTACACCTTC; CDR3: CASSSHQGRNYGYTF
J: TRBJ1-1; D: TRBD1; size: .; V: TRBV5-6; DNA: TGTGCCAGCAGCCCTGGGACAGGCTCTCGGAGGAACACTGAAGCTTTCTTT; CDR3: CASSPGTGSRRNTEAFF
J: TRBJ2-7; D: TRBD1; size: few; V: TRBV6-5; DNA: TGTGCCAGCAGTTACTCCCGGGACAGGGGACTCTACGAGCAGTACTTC; CDR3: CASSYSRDRGLYEQYF
J: TRBJ1-1; D: .; size: .; V: TRBV19; DNA: TGTGCCAGTAGTGTCAGGGTAATCACTGAAGCTTTCTTT; CDR3: CASSVRVITEAFF
J: TRBJ1-1; D: .; size: .; V: TRBV7-2; DNA: TGTGCCAGCAGCGTTGGGAGGGCGGCGAACACTGAAGCTTTCTTT; CDR3: CASSVGRAANTEAFF
J: TRBJ1-1; D: TRBD1; size: .; V: TRBV10-3; DNA: TGTGCCATCAGTGAGTCGCAGGGGGCAGGGAGCACTGAAGCTTTCTTT; CDR3: CAISESQGAGSTEAFF
J: TRBJ1-4; D: .; size: .; V: TRBV5-1; DNA: TGCGCCAGCAGCCCGGGACTCCCTAATGAAAAACTGTTTTTT; CDR3: CASSPGLPNEKLFF
J: TRBJ2-7; D: TRBD1; size: .; V: TRBV27; DNA: TGTGCCAGCAGTTTATCAGCAGGGGGCCCCACCTACGAGCAGTACTTC; CDR3: CASSLSAGGPTYEQYF
J: TRBJ2-7; D: .; size: few; V: TRBV5-1; DNA: TGCGCCAGCAGCCACCAGGGGAGCGGCGAGCAGTACTTC; CDR3: CASSHQGSGEQYF
J: TRBJ1-1; D: TRBD1; size: few; V: TRBV18; DNA: TGTGCCAGCTCGGGGGGCAGGGGGCTCCTTGAAGCTTTCTTT; CDR3: CASSGGRGLLEAFF
J: TRBJ2-1; D: TRBD1; size: few; V: TRBV5-1; DNA: TGCGCCAGCAGCTTGGCCAGGGGGCCTGCCTACAATGAGCAGTTCTTC; CDR3: CASSLARGPAYNEQFF
J: TRBJ2-3; D: .; size: .; V: TRBV11-2; DNA: TGTGCCAGCAGCTTAGATCAGGATACGCAGTATTTT; CDR3: CASSLDQDTQYF
J: TRBJ2-1; D: TRBD1; size: once; V: TRBV10-3; DNA: TGTGCCATCAGTTCATCAGGGGGTCCCGGAGGTGAGCAGTTCTTC; CDR3: CAISSSGGPGGEQFF
J: TRBJ2-1; D: .; size: .; V: TRBV11-3; DNA: TGTGCCAGCAGCTCATCCGACAGGAATGAGCAGTTCTTC; CDR3: CASSSSDRNEQFF
J: TRBJ2-5; D: .; size: .; V: TRBV30; DNA: TGTGCCTGGGATTGGACAGCCACTTCGGAGACCCAGTACTTC; CDR3: CAWDWTATSETQYF
J: TRBJ2-7; D: .; size: .; V: TRBV5-4; DNA: TGTGCCAGCAGCTTCGGCTACGAGCAGTACTTC; CDR3: CASSFGYEQYF
J: TRBJ2-2; D: TRBD2; size: .; V: TRBV9; DNA: TGTGCCAGCAGCGTTTCTAGCGGGAGGGGGGCCGGGGAGCTGTTTTTT; CDR3: CASSVSSGRGAGELFF
J: TRBJ2-5; D: .; size: .; V: TRBV7-9; DNA: TGTGCCAGCAGCTCTGGAGTAGGGACCCAGTACTTC; CDR3: CASSSGVGTQYF
J: TRBJ1-1; D: .; size: .; V: TRBV19; DNA: TGTGCCAGTAGTGGGATCGCGGGAGGGGAGACTGAAGCTTTCTTT; CDR3: CASSGIAGGETEAFF
J: TRBJ2-7; D: TRBD2; size: .; V: TRBV10-2; DNA: TGCGCCAGCAGTAACGAACTAGCGGGCTCCTACGAGCAGTACTTC; CDR3: CASSNELAGSYEQYF
J: TRBJ1-2; D: .; size: .; V: TRBV28; DNA: TGTGCCAGCACCGGGACAACCTACCCTAACTATGGCTACACCTTC; CDR3: CASTGTTYPNYGYTF
J: TRBJ2-3; D: .; size: few; V: TRBV10-3; DNA: TGTGCCATCAGTGAGTCCGACTTTCCCTCTAGCACAGATACGCAGTATTTT; CDR3: CAISESDFPSSTDTQYF
J: TRBJ1-1; D: .; size: .; V: TRBV30; DNA: TGTGCCTGGAGTGTACGACAGATAACTTTCTTT; CDR3: CAWSVRQITFF
J: TRBJ1-2; D: TRBD1; size: .; V: TRBV4-3; DNA: TGCGCCAGCAGCCCAGAGGACCTTCCCGGGACAGGCTATGGCTACACCTTC; CDR3: CASSPEDLPGTGYGYTF
J: TRBJ1-3; D: TRBD1; size: .; V: TRBV9; DNA: TGTGCCAGCAGCGATGGACAGGGTTCTGGAAACACCATATATTTT; CDR3: CASSDGQGSGNTIYF